Below, 31 T cell receptor beta chains from the same sample are listed, as sequenced in a study of CD8 T cells in Susac syndrome. RNA was extracted with the RNeasy kit, and a quantity of about 0.5 to 1 ug was reverse transcribed using random hexamers. Each CDR3 protein is one row after TCRdb ran MiXCR on the immunoSEQ multiplex PCR reads. Among approximately 71,000 distinct CDR3 sequences listed, under 96% were seen once. Sequencing used CD4+ T cells from PBMCs. The receptors were gathered from a human donor with multiple sclerosis.

CDR3 in DNA: TGTGCCAGCAGCTCCCAACCGGGACAGGGGGCTGATACGCAGTATTTT. Residues: CASSSQPGQGADTQYF. This chain uses TRBV7-2 with TRBJ2-3; TRBD1 aligns across 12 bases. Germline lookup yields CDR1 SGHTA and CDR2 FQGNSA. The CDR3 contains 16 residues. The V and J ends lost 4 bases and 6 bases, in that order; junction bases with no gene match: 8.

The chain has TRBV7-8 and TRBJ2-2; 10 bases align to TRBD2. Germline V gives CDR1 SGHVS, CDR2 FQNEAQ. Trimming took 4 bases from V and 5 from J; bases not matched to a gene: 10. The CDR3 has 17 residues. This CDR3 is CASSSTSGALGTGELFF. DNA of the CDR3: TGTGCCAGCAGCTCCACTAGCGGGGCCCTGGGGACCGGGGAGCTGTTTTTT. Based on the CDR3 plus reference TRBV7-8 and TRBJ2-2, the full variable domain is GAGVSQSPRYKVAKRGQDVALRCDPISGHVSLFWYQQALGQGPEFLTYFQNEAQLDKSGLPSDRFFAERPEGSVSTLKIQRTQQEDSAVYLCASSSTSGALGTGELFFGEGSRLTVL.

This chain connects TRBV24-1 to TRBJ1-5; no clear D. Germline V CDR1 and CDR2: KGHDR, SFDVKD. This CDR3 is 15 amino acids long. Trimming took 3 bases from V and 2 from J, leaving 10 bases between them. For the CDR3, the DNA is TGTGCCACCAGTGATGGAGGGTTCGGCAATCAGCCCCAGCATTTT. Translated: CATSDGGFGNQPQHF.

This sequence joins TRBV7-2 and TRBJ2-6; D is unclear. V shed 3 bases and J shed 0 bases, with 3 bases lying between them. The germline V gene encodes CDR1 SGHTA and CDR2 FQGNSA. The CDR3 is made up of 14 amino acids. CDR3 in DNA: TGTGCCAGCAGCTTTGACTCTGGGGCCAACGTCCTGACTTTC. It yields the protein CASSFDSGANVLTF. The full variable domain, its missing parts supplied by reference TRBV7-2 and TRBJ2-6, is GAGVSQSPSNKVTEKGKDVELRCDPISGHTALYWYRQSLGQGLEFLIYFQGNSAPDKSGLPSDRFSAERTGGSVSTLTIQRTQQEDSAVYLCASSFDSGANVLTFGAGSRLTVL.

Here the CDR3 reads CSVGDKGNQPQHF. The CDR3 DNA is TGCAGCGTTGGGGACAAGGGCAATCAGCCCCAGCATTTT. The gene calls are TRBV29-1 and TRBJ1-5; tentative D call: TRBD1 (6 bases). The CDR3 runs 13 residues. Trimming shortened V by 4 bases and J by 2 bases, and 9 bases separated the two germline ends. Germline CDR1 SQVTM, CDR2 ANQGSEA.

The genes are TRBV18 and TRBJ2-5; weak D call: TRBD1 (6 bases). Germline V lookup: CDR1 KGHSH, CDR2 LQKENI. The V and J ends lost 5 bases and 2 bases respectively, with 12 bases between them. This CDR3 comprises 14 residues. CDR3 in DNA: TGTGCCAGCTCAAAACAGGGTTCTCAAGAGACCCAGTACTTC. This encodes CASSKQGSQETQYF.

This clonotype has a single count. The chain carries TRBV7-9 and TRBJ2-7, with 7 bases matching TRBD1. This CDR3 has 15 residues. J gave up 3 bases and V 0 bases, and 5 bases lay outside the gene matches. Germline V lookup: CDR1 SEHNR, CDR2 FQNEAQ (reference sequence). CDR3 in DNA: TGTGCCAGCAGCTTAGCGGGGGACAGACACTACGAGCAGTACTTC. Its translation: CASSLAGDRHYEQYF.

The V call is TRBV9, the J call TRBJ2-7; the D gene is possibly TRBD2 (6 bases). Trimming pared 0 bases from V and 4 bases from J, leaving 14 bases between. Looked up from germline, CDR1 is SGDLS and CDR2 is YYNGEE. The length of the CDR3 is 15 residues. The CDR3 region is CASSVDGGMRYEQYF. The DNA of the CDR3 is TGTGCCAGCAGCGTAGATGGCGGGATGCGGTACGAGCAGTACTTC.

The chain uses TRBV20-1 and TRBJ2-5; weak D call: TRBD2 (6 bases). The germline CDR1 and CDR2 sequences are DFQATT and SNEGSKA (reference sequence). V lost 2 bases, J lost 9 bases, and 25 bases lay in between. The CDR3 totals 16 residues. The CDR3 bases are TGCAGTGCTAGAACGGTAGCGGAGCAGGGCCGGGCACCCCAGTACTTC. Translation gives CSARTVAEQGRAPQYF.

The genes are TRBV28 and TRBJ2-1; no clear D gene. V lost 8 bases and J lost 3, with 17 bases in between. The germline V gene encodes CDR1 MDHEN and CDR2 SYDVKM. The CDR3 is 15 residues long. The DNA for the CDR3 is TGTGCCAGCCCCTACGAAGGGTTTAACTACAATGAGCAGTTCTTC. This translates into CASPYEGFNYNEQFF.

V and J are TRBV3-1 and TRBJ1-2; D gene ambiguous. The CDR3 extends over 14 amino acids. V was clipped by 0 bases and J by 0 bases, with 5 bases between them. Germline loops: CDR1 LGHDT, CDR2 YNNKEL (reference sequence). CDR3 region: CASSQDKSNYGYTF. DNA of the CDR3: TGTGCCAGCAGCCAAGACAAGTCTAACTATGGCTACACCTTC.

The chain recombines TRBV3-1 with TRBJ2-7; TRBD1 agrees at 7 bases. This CDR3 is 13 amino acids long. Germline CDR1 and CDR2: LGHDT and YNNKEL (reference sequence). V gave up 1 base and J gave up 5 bases; unmatched junction bases: 2. CDR3 protein: CASSQVGGHEQYF. DNA of the CDR3: TGTGCCAGCAGCCAAGTAGGGGGCCACGAGCAGTACTTC.

This rearrangement joins TRBV12-3 or TRBV12-4 to TRBJ1-5; no definite D call. V lost 2 bases and J 4 bases, leaving 6 bases between the germline ends. This CDR3 region has 13 residues. The CDR3, as DNA: TGTGCCAGCAGTTTATCAGAGAATCAGCCCCAGCATTTT. Protein: CASSLSENQPQHF.

The chain carries TRBV30 and TRBJ1-6; D uncertain. CDR3 length: 13 residues. V was cut by 4 bases and J by 9 bases, with 13 bases left in between. Germline V CDR1 and CDR2: GTSNPN, SVGIG (reference sequence). CDR3 coding DNA: TGTGCCTGGAAAAGAACGGCCAGTTCACCCCTCCACTTT. The encoded protein is CAWKRTASSPLHF.

The genes are TRBV6-1 and TRBJ2-3; TRBD1 matches at 7 bases. The CDR3 contains 16 residues. The V segment lost 6 bases and the J segment 0 bases; nucleotides outside the gene matches: 9. Germline CDR1 is MNHNS and CDR2 is SASEGT. The CDR3 protein is CASRKGQDASTDTQYF. DNA for the CDR3: TGTGCCAGCAGAAAAGGACAGGATGCTAGCACAGATACGCAGTATTTT.

The V and J genes are TRBV11-3 and TRBJ2-2; D uncertain. The length of the CDR3 is 15 residues. CDR1 is SGHNT, CDR2 YENEEA, per germline. V was clipped by 0 bases and J by 0 bases, with 5 bases between them. The CDR3 sequence: CASSLEGANTGELFF. The CDR3 region has the DNA TGTGCCAGCAGCTTAGAAGGAGCGAACACCGGGGAGCTGTTTTTT.

The CDR3 sequence is CASSLGFHLEQYF. CDR3 DNA: TGTGCCAGCAGCTTAGGTTTCCACCTAGAGCAGTACTTC. The rearrangement uses TRBV7-2 and TRBJ2-7; D remains ambiguous. CDR3 length: 13 residues. Trimming left V 1 base short and J 7 bases short, with 11 bases between. CDR1 is SGHTA and CDR2 is FQGNSA in the germline V gene.

The genes are TRBV2 and TRBJ2-5; 7 positions agree with TRBD2. This CDR3 has 12 residues. With 6 bases clipped from V and 4 bases from J, the junction kept 2 bases outside the gene matches. Per germline, CDR1 SNHLY and CDR2 FYNNEI. The CDR3: CASSGEGETQYF. CDR3 DNA: TGTGCCAGCAGCGGGGAGGGAGAGACCCAGTACTTC.

The chain is built from TRBV24-1 and TRBJ2-1; weak D call: TRBD2 (7 bases). V lost 1 base to trimming and J lost 6 bases, with 9 bases between them. The V gene's germline CDR1 is KGHDR and CDR2 SFDVKD. CDR3 length: 14 residues. CDR3: CATSDFRGGNEQFF. DNA for the CDR3: TGTGCCACCAGTGATTTTAGGGGGGGCAATGAGCAGTTCTTC.

The chain links TRBV12-3 or TRBV12-4 to TRBJ2-1; tentative D call: TRBD1 (7 bases). The CDR3 loop spans 15 amino acids. V lost 6 bases, J lost 5 bases, and 17 bases lay in between. The DNA of the CDR3 is TGTGCCAGCAGACTGCGGCGGGACAGCAACAATGAGCAGTTCTTC. Translated, it gives CASRLRRDSNNEQFF.

This chain links TRBV24-1 with TRBJ2-1; a possible D gene is TRBD1 (6 bases). CDR3 length: 13 amino acids. V lost 5 bases and J 4 bases, leaving 8 bases between the germline ends. The germline V gene encodes CDR1 KGHDR and CDR2 SFDVKD. In DNA, the CDR3 is TGTGCCACCAGTGGACAGGTTTACAATGAGCAGTTCTTC. Translation: CATSGQVYNEQFF.

The V gene is TRBV5-1, the J gene TRBJ2-1, with D possibly TRBD2 on 7 matching bases. CDR3 size: 16 residues. The germline V gene encodes CDR1 SGHRS and CDR2 YFSETQ. V was cut by 4 bases and J by 4 bases, with 18 bases left in between. This CDR3 reads CASSARGASQYNEQFF. The DNA of the CDR3 is TGCGCCAGCAGCGCACGGGGGGCGTCCCAATACAATGAGCAGTTCTTC.

This rearrangement joins TRBV20-1 to TRBJ1-1; 7 nucleotides align to TRBD1. The CDR3 has 13 residues. J was trimmed by 7 bases and V by 7 bases; bases with no gene match: 12. The germline gives CDR1 DFQATT, CDR2 SNEGSKA (reference sequence). Here the CDR3 DNA reads TGCAGTGTTCAGGGACAGATTAGGGATGAAGCTTTCTTT. This codes for CSVQGQIRDEAFF.

This chain joins TRBV7-2 and TRBJ1-1; TRBD1 might be the D (5 bases). The V gene's germline CDR1 is SGHTA and CDR2 FQGNSA. Trimming shortened V by 3 bases and J by 2 bases, and 7 bases separated the two germline ends. There are 13 residues in the CDR3. This CDR3 is CASSLTENTEAFF. The CDR3 DNA follows: TGTGCCAGCAGCTTGACAGAAAACACTGAAGCTTTCTTT.

This clonotype has a single count. This chain's CDR3 is CASSEGTGGIEKLFF. As DNA, the CDR3 is TGTGCCAGCAGTGAAGGGACAGGGGGAATTGAAAAACTGTTTTTT. The V and J genes are TRBV2 and TRBJ1-4, with TRBD1 matching 10 bases. The CDR3 is made up of 15 amino acids. V lost 1 base to trimming and J lost 7 bases; unmatched junction nucleotides: 3. Per the germline V gene, CDR1 is SNHLY and CDR2 is FYNNEI.

The chain combines TRBV20-1 with TRBJ1-3; a possible D gene is TRBD1 (6 bases). The V and J ends lost 3 bases and 5 bases respectively, with 11 bases between them. The CDR3 consists of 13 residues. The germline V gene has CDR1 DFQATT and CDR2 SNEGSKA (reference sequence). The CDR3 region has the DNA TGCAGTGCTAGGTCGGGGGGCCGAAACACCATATATTTT. Translation: CSARSGGRNTIYF.

The chain couples TRBV12-3 or TRBV12-4 to TRBJ1-4, with D maybe TRBD1 (6 bases). This CDR3 spans 14 amino acids. The V and J ends lost 6 bases and 8 bases respectively, with 16 bases between them. The CDR3 region is CASRKDPDREKLFF. CDR3 coding DNA: TGTGCCAGCAGGAAGGACCCAGACAGGGAAAAACTGTTTTTT.

The chain recombines TRBV29-1 with TRBJ2-3, with a weak D call TRBD1 (5 bases). From germline, CDR1 is SQVTM and CDR2 ANQGSEA. V lost 1 base to trimming and J lost 2 bases, with 13 bases between them. This CDR3 spans 15 amino acids. The CDR3 bases are TGCAGCGTTGAAGTCCAGGGATCCTACACAGATACGCAGTATTTT. This sequence encodes CSVEVQGSYTDTQYF.

This rearrangement joins TRBV20-1 to TRBJ2-3; 8 bases map to TRBD1. V was clipped by 3 bases and J by 5 bases; unmatched bases: 7. CDR3 length equals 14 residues. CDR1 and CDR2 from the germline V gene are DFQATT and SNEGSKA (reference sequence). CDR3 sequence (DNA): TGCAGTGCTAGCGCCCAGGGGGCCGGAGATACGCAGTATTTT. It codes for CSASAQGAGDTQYF.

The chain employs TRBV29-1 and TRBJ2-3; D gene unclear. The V gene's germline CDR1 is SQVTM and CDR2 ANQGSEA. Trimming left V 5 bases short and J 0 bases short, with 6 bases between. The CDR3 spans 12 residues. CDR3 region: CSVQFSTDTQYF. In nucleotides, the CDR3 is TGCAGCGTTCAATTTAGCACAGATACGCAGTATTTT.

This sequence joins TRBV20-1 and TRBJ2-5; D remains unclear. Trimming stripped 6 bases from V and 3 bases from J, with 14 bases between. Germline-derived CDR1 and CDR2 are DFQATT and SNEGSKA (reference sequence). The CDR3 contains 13 residues. The CDR3 loop is CSALRTGKETQYF. CDR3 nucleotides: TGCAGTGCCCTCAGAACTGGGAAAGAGACCCAGTACTTC.